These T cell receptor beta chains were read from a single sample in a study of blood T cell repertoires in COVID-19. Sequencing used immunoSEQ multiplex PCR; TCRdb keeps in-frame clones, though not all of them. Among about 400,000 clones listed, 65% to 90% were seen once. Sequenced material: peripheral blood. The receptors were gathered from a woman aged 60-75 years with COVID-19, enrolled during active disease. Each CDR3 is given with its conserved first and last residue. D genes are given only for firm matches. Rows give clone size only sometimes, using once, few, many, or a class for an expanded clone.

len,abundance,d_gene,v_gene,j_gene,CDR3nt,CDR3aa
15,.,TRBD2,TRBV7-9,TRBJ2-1,TGTGCCAGCAGCTTAGAACTAGCGGGGGGGTATGAGCAGTTCTTC,CASSLELAGGYEQFF
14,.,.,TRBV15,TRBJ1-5,TGTGCCACCAGTTGGCCAGGGGCGAATCAGCCCCAGCATTTT,CATSWPGANQPQHF
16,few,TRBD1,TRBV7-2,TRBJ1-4,TGTGCCAGCAGCTTAGGGGGACAGGGGTCTAATGAAAAACTGTTTTTT,CASSLGGQGSNEKLFF
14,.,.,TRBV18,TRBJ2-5,TGTGCCAGCTCCCCACCGTTATTACAAGAGACCCAGTACTTC,CASSPPLLQETQYF
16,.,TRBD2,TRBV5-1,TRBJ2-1,TGCGCCAGCAGCCGCCCTACTAGCGGCTCCTACAATGAGCAGTTCTTC,CASSRPTSGSYNEQFF
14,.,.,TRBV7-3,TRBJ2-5,TGTGCCAGCAGCTCGCGCGGGAATCAAGAGACCCAGTACTTC,CASSSRGNQETQYF
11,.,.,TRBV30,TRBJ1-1,TGTGCCTGGAGTGTACGGTTTGAAGCTTTCTTT,CAWSVRFEAFF
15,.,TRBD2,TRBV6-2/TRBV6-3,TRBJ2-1,TGTGCCAGCAGTTACCCGGGGGGGCCTTACAATGAGCAGTTCTTC,CASSYPGGPYNEQFF
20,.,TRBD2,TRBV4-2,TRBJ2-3,TGTGCCAGCAGCCAACCGGGACTAGCGGGGATATATCCTAGCACAGATACGCAGTATTTT,CASSQPGLAGIYPSTDTQYF
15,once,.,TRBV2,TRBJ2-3,TGTGCCAGCAGTGTACAGGGTGGAGGCGCAGATACGCAGTATTTT,CASSVQGGGADTQYF
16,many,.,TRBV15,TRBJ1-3,TGTGCCACCAGCAGAGGAGGGAGGGGTTCTGGAAACACCATATATTTT,CATSRGGRGSGNTIYF
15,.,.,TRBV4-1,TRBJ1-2,TGCGCCAGCAGCCAAGTATTAGGGGCGTGGGATGGCTACACCTTC,CASSQVLGAWDGYTF
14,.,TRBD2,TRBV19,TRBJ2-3,TGTGCCAGTGTTAGGCGGGGGGACACAGATACGCAGTATTTT,CASVRRGDTDTQYF
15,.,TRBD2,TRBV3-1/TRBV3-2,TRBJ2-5,TGTGCCAGCAGCCAAGATAGGACTAGCGGTGGGACCCAGTACTTC,CASSQDRTSGGTQYF
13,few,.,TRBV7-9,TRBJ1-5,TGTGCCAGCAGCGGCCAACAGGGTCAAGCCCAGCATTTT,CASSGQQGQAQHF
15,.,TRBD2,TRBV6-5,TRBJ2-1,TGTGCCAGCAGAGACCGGGACTACTCATACAATGAGCAGTTCTTC,CASRDRDYSYNEQFF
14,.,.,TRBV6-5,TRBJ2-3,TGTGCCAGCGGACTACCCTTTAGCACAGATACGCAGTATTTT,CASGLPFSTDTQYF
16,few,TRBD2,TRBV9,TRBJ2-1,TGTGCCAGCAGCTTCCGCGGGGGGGCCGCCTACAATGAGCAGTTCTTC,CASSFRGGAAYNEQFF
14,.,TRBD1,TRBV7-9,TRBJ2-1,TGTGCCAGCAGACATCCGGGACAGGGGAATGAGCAGTTCTTC,CASRHPGQGNEQFF
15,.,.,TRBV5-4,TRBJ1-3,TGTGCCAGCAGCTCCGGACAAAGCATTGGAAACACCATATATTTT,CASSSGQSIGNTIYF
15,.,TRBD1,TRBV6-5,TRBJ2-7,TGTGCCAGCAGTTTGTCCCGGGACAGGGTTAACGAGCAGTACTTC,CASSLSRDRVNEQYF
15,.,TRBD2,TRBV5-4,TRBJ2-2,TGTGCCAGCAGTTCGACTAGCGGGGGGGCCGGGGAGCTGTTTTTT,CASSSTSGGAGELFF
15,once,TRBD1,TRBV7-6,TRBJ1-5,TGTGCCAGCAGCTCAACCGACAGGGGGAATCAGCCCCAGCATTTT,CASSSTDRGNQPQHF
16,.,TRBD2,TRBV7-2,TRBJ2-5,TGTGCCAGCAGCTTAGTGGGTAGCGGGGGATGGGAGACCCAGTACTTC,CASSLVGSGGWETQYF
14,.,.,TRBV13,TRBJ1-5,TGTGCCAGCAGTCAGGGAAATAGCAATCAGCCCCAGCATTTT,CASSQGNSNQPQHF
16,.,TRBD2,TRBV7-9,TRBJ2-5,TGTGCCAGCAGCTTAGCCCCAGCGGGGGGCCAAGAGACCCAGTACTTC,CASSLAPAGGQETQYF
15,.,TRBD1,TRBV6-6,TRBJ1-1,TGTGCCAGCAGTTACTCGAGACAGGGGAACACTGAAGCTTTCTTT,CASSYSRQGNTEAFF
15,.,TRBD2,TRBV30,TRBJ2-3,TGTGCCTGGAGTTTTCCGGGGGGTACACTAGGGACGCAGTATTTT,CAWSFPGGTLGTQYF
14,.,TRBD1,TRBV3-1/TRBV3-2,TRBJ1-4,TGTGCCAGCAGCCAAGCTACAGGGGGCGGAAAACTGTTTTTT,CASSQATGGGKLFF
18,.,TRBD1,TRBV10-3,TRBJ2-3,TGTGCCATCAGTGAGCGGGGCCAGGACAGGTTTTTCACAGATACGCAGTATTTT,CAISERGQDRFFTDTQYF
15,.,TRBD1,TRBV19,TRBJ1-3,TGTGCCAGTAGTAACAGGGGGTCAATCGGAAACACCATATATTTT,CASSNRGSIGNTIYF
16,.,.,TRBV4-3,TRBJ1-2,TGCGCCAGCAGCCAAGATGGCGGGGGGAGTGGGGATGGCTACACCTTC,CASSQDGGGSGDGYTF
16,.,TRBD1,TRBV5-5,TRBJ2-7,TGTGCCAGCAGCTTGTTTTTGACAGGGTATGCCTACGAGCAGTACTTC,CASSLFLTGYAYEQYF
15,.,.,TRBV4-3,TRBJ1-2,TGCGCCAGCAGCCAAGCGGGGGGCTCCTACTATGGCTACACCTTC,CASSQAGGSYYGYTF
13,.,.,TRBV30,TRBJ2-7,TGTGCCTGGAGTGGGGCAAGGTTTTACGAGCAGTACTTC,CAWSGARFYEQYF
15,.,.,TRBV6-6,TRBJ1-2,TGTGCCAGCAGTCGAGGAGACAGTTCTAACTATGGCTACACCTTC,CASSRGDSSNYGYTF
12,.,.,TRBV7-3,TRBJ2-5,TGTGCCAGCAGCTTAAGAGGAGAGACCCAGTACTTC,CASSLRGETQYF
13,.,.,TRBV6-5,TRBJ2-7,TGTGCCAGCAGTTATACGAGCGCCTACGAGCAGTACTTC,CASSYTSAYEQYF
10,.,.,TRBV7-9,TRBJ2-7,TGTGCCAGCAGCCGTTACGAGCAGTACTTC,CASSRYEQYF
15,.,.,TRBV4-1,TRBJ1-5,TGCGCCAGCAGCCAATACTATATTAGCCATCAGCCCCAGCATTTT,CASSQYYISHQPQHF
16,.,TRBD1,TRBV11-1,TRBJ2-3,TGTGCCAGCAGCAGTTGGGACAGGGGAGATATTGATACGCAGTATTTT,CASSSWDRGDIDTQYF
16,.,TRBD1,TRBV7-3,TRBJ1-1,TGTGCCAGCAGCCCCTCAGGCAGGGGGTATCGCACTGAAGCTTTCTTT,CASSPSGRGYRTEAFF
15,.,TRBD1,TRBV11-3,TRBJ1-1,TGTGCCAGCAGCTTTGCGGGACAGTGGAACACTGAAGCTTTCTTT,CASSFAGQWNTEAFF
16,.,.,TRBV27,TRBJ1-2,TGTGCCAGCAGTTTTAGAGGTGCCCGGGCTAACTATGGCTACACCTTC,CASSFRGARANYGYTF
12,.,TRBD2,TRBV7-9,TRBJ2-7,TGTGCCAGCACCACTAGCGGGGGAGGGCAGTACTTC,CASTTSGGGQYF
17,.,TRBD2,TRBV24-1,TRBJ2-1,TGTGCCACCAGTGATTCATCGCGGGGGGGAGGAAAGGGTGAGCAGTTCTTC,CATSDSSRGGGKGEQFF
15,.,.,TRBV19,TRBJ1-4,TGTGCCAGCCGTCATAGGGAGGCAACTAATGAAAAACTGTTTTTT,CASRHREATNEKLFF
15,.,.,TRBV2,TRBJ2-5,TGTGCCAGCAGTGAAATGCTAGCTCGGGGGGAGACCCAGTACTTC,CASSEMLARGETQYF
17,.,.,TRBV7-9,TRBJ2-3,TGTGCCAGCAGCTTTCCCCCGGGCGGGACTAGCACAGATACGCAGTATTTT,CASSFPPGGTSTDTQYF
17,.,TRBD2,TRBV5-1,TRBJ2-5,TGCGCCAGCAGCTCCCTGACTAGCGGGGTTGGTACGGAGACCCAGTACTTC,CASSSLTSGVGTETQYF
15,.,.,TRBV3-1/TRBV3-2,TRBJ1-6,TGTGCCAGCAGCCAAACCAGGCCCGATAATTCACCCCTCCACTTT,CASSQTRPDNSPLHF
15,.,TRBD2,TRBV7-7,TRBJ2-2,TGTGCCAGCAGCTTAGTAGCGGGGGGATCCGGGGAGCTGTTTTTT,CASSLVAGGSGELFF
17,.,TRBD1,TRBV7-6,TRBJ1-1,TGTGCCAGCAGCTTAACGACAGGGACCTTTCCGAACACTGAAGCTTTCTTT,CASSLTTGTFPNTEAFF
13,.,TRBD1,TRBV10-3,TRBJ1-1,TGTGCCATAAGGGGACAGTTGAACACTGAAGCTTTCTTT,CAIRGQLNTEAFF
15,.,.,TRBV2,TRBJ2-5,TGTGCCAGCAGTCCAACGGCTAGCACCCAAGAGACCCAGTACTTC,CASSPTASTQETQYF
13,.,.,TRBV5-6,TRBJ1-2,TGTGCCAGCAGCTTGGCACAGTCCTATGGCTACACCTTC,CASSLAQSYGYTF